The subject of this entry is one T cell receptor beta chain. This sample was taken from a study of shared clonotypes between healthy human individuals. This CDR3 spans 16 amino acids. Unmatched junction bases numbered 4, after V lost 2 bases and J lost 1 base. Looked up from germline, CDR1 is MNHEY and CDR2 is SMNVEV (reference sequence). Naivety among CD8 cells was defined by CD45RO negativity and positive CCR7 selection, thereby excluding terminally differentiated effector memory CD45RA+ cells. TCRdb's copy holds only in-frame clones and misses some; the assay was immunoSEQ multiplex PCR. The sample includes about 2.1 million clones, 85% to 95% of them seen just once.

J is TRBJ2-5 and V is TRBV27, with 10 bases identical to TRBD1. The TCR sequence derives from a man in his late teens or twenties in good health. Some clones in this sample may be carry-over from other donors' samples. Sequences were obtained from naive CD8+ T cells from PBMCs. CDR3 protein: CASSLRDRGLQETQYF. The CDR3 bases are TGTGCCAGCAGTTTACGTGACAGGGGGCTCCAAGAGACCCAGTACTTC.